This TCR beta chain appears in the sequencing data of a study of T cells in Graves' hyperthyroidism and ophthalmopathy. Amplification of TCR beta CDR3 regions was performed using RNA transcripts as template. HTBI primers were the set used in a first-round RT-PCR of the TCR CDR3. TCRdb called the multiplex PCR reads again in MiXCR, with one record for every CDR3 protein. The sample lists about 560,000 distinct CDR3 sequences; 13% to 15% were seen once. Absent ophthalmopathy progression within 18 months defined stable Graves' hyperthyroidism. From approximately 9.5 ml of fresh peripheral blood, PBMCs were isolated. The germline V gene encodes CDR1 MNHGY and CDR2 SVAAGI. The CDR3 totals 14 residues. Trimming removed 3 bases from V and 5 bases from J; junction bases left unmatched: 3.

This chain connects TRBV6-9 to TRBJ2-2; 7 bases align to TRBD2. This receptor was identified in a woman aged 40 to 50 with Graves' hyperthyroidism. Sequencing input: blood. As DNA, the CDR3 is TGTGCCAGCAGTTACGCGGGAGTTACCGGGGAGCTGTTTTTT. Translated, it gives CASSYAGVTGELFF.